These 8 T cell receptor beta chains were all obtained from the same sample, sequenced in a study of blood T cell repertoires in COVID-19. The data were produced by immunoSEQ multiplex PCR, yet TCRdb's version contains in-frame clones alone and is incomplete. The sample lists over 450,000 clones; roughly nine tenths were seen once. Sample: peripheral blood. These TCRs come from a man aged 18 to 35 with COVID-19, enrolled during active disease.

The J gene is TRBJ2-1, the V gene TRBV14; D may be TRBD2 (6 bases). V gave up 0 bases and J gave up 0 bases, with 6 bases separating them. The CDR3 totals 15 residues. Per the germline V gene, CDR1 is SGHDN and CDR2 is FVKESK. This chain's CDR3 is CASSQDSGSYNEQFF. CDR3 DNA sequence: TGTGCCAGCAGCCAAGATAGCGGCTCCTACAATGAGCAGTTCTTC.

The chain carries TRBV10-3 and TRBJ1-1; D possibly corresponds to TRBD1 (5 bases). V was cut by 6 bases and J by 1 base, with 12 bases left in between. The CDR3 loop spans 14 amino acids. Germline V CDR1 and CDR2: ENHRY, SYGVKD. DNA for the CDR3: TGTGCCATCAGGGGCTCGGGGGGGAACACTGAAGCTTTCTTT. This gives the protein CAIRGSGGNTEAFF.

CDR3 region: CAISEPGDNEQFF. CDR3 bases: TGTGCCATCAGTGAACCAGGGGACAATGAGCAGTTCTTC. The chain has TRBV10-3 and TRBJ2-1, with D tentatively TRBD1 (6 bases). From germline, CDR1 is ENHRY and CDR2 SYGVKD. CDR3 size: 13 residues. The V and J ends lost 3 bases and 5 bases respectively, with 8 bases between them.

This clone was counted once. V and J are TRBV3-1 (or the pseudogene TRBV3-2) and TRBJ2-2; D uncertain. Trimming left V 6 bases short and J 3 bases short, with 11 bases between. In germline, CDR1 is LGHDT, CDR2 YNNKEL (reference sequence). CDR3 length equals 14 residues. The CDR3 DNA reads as TGTGCCAGCAGTACAGAGTTGGACACCGGGGAGCTGTTTTTT. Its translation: CASSTELDTGELFF.

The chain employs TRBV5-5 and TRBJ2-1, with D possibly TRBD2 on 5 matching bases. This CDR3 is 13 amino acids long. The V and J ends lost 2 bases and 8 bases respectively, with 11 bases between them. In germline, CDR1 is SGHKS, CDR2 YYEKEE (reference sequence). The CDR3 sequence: CASSFTSIDEQFF. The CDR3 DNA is TGTGCCAGCAGCTTTACTAGTATCGATGAGCAGTTCTTC.

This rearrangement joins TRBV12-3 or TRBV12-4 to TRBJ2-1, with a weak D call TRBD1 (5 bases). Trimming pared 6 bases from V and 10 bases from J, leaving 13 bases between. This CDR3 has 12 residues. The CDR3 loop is CASRIQVGEQFF. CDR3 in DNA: TGTGCCAGCAGAATACAGGTTGGAGAGCAGTTCTTC.

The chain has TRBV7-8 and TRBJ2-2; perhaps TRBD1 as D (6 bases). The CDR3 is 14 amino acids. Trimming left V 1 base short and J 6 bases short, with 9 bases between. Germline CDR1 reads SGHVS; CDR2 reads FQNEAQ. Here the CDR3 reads CASSLVPGAGELFF. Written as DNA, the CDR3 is TGTGCCAGCAGCTTAGTTCCAGGGGCCGGGGAGCTGTTTTTT. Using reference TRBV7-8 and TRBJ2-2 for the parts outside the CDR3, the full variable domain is GAGVSQSPRYKVAKRGQDVALRCDPISGHVSLFWYQQALGQGPEFLTYFQNEAQLDKSGLPSDRFFAERPEGSVSTLKIQRTQQEDSAVYLCASSLVPGAGELFFGEGSRLTVL.

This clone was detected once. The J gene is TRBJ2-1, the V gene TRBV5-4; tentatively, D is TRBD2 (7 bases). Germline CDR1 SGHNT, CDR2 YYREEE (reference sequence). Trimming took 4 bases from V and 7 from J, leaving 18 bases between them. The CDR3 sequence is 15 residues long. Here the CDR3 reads CASSLVAGARNEQFF. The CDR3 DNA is TGTGCCAGCAGCCTGGTCGCGGGGGCGCGTAATGAGCAGTTCTTC.